This T cell receptor beta chain was observed in a study of blood T cells in healthy people across ages. Study information: Template switching picked up about one barcoded beta molecule for each two T cells. Whole-study findings and limits: CMV status of donors was not determined, possibly confounding expanded clonotype changes.

Sample-barcoded 5' priming and a J-beta primer mix drove a second PCR of about 6 to 12 cycles. Using its own MiXCR run on the 5' RACE reads, TCRdb lists one record per CDR3 protein. The table records around 1,100,000 distinct CDR3 sequences, roughly two fifths of them present only once. Germline V lookup: CDR1 DFQATT, CDR2 SNEGSKA (reference sequence). V shed 6 bases and J 4 bases; nucleotides not matched to a gene: 6. The length of the CDR3 is 14 residues. Each individual donor underwent a draw of approximately 10 milliliters of peripheral blood. As for this clonotype: Antigen specificity is unknown.

Input material: blood. The chain has TRBV20-1 and TRBJ1-5; 10 nucleotides line up with TRBD1. The origin of this receptor is a man between 18 and 35 years old in good health. The CDR3 sequence is CSALEGQGNQPQHF. As DNA, the CDR3 is TGCAGTGCCCTCGAGGGACAGGGGAATCAGCCCCAGCATTTT.